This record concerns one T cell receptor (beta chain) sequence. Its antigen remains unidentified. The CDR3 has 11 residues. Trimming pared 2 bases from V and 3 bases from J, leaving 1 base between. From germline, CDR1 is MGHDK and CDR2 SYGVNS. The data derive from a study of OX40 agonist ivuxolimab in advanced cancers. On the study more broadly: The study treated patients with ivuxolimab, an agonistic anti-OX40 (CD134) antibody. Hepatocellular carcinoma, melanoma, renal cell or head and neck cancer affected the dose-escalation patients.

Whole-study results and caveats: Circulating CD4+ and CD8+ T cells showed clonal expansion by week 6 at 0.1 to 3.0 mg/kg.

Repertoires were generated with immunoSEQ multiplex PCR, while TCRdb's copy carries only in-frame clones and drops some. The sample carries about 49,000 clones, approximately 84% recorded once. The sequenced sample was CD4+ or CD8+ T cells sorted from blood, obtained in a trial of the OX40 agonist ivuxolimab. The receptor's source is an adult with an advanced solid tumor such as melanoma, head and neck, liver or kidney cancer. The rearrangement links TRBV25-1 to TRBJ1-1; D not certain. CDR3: CASSEDTEAFF. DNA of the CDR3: TGTGCCAGCAGTGAAGACACTGAAGCTTTCTTT.